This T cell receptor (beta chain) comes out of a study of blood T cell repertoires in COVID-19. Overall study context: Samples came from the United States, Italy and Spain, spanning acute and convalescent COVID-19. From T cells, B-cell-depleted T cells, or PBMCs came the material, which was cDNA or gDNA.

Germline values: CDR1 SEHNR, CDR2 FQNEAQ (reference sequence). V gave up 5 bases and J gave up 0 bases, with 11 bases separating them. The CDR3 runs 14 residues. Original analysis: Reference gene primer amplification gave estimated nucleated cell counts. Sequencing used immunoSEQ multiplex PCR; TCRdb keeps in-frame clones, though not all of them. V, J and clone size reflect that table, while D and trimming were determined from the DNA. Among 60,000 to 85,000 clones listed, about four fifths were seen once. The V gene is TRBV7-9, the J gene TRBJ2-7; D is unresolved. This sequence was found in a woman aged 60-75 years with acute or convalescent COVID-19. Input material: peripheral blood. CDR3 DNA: TGTGCCAGCAGCACGCCGGAGAGCTCCTACGAGCAGTACTTC. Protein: CASSTPESSYEQYF.